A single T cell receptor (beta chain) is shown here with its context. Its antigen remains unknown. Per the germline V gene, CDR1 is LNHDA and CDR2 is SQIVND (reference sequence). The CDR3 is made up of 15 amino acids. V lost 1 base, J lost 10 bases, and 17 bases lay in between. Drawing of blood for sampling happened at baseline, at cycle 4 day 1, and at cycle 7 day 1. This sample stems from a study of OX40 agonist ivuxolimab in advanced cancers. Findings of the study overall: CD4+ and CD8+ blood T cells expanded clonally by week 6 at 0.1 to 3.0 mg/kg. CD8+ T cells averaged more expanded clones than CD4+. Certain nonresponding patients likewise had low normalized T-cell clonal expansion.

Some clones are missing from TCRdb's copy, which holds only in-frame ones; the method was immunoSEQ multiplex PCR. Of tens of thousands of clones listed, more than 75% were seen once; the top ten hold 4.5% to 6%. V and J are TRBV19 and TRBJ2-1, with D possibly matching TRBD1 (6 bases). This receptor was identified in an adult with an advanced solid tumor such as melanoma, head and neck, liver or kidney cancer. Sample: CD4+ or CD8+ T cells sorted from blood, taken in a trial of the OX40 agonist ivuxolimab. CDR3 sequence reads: CASSIAALGAREQFF. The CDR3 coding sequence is TGTGCCAGTAGTATAGCAGCGTTGGGGGCACGGGAGCAGTTCTTC.